The TCR beta chain under discussion was sequenced for a study of OX40 agonist ivuxolimab in advanced cancers. Study-level points and caveats: Average numbers of expanded clones were greater in CD8+ T cells than in CD4+. By week 6 at 0.1 to 3.0 mg/kg, blood CD4+ and CD8+ T cells had expanded clonally.

Remarks on this clone: Its antigen is undetermined.

Assay: immunoSEQ multiplex PCR; the TCRdb copy retains only in-frame clones and omits some. The profile shows tens of thousands of clones, 89% of them singletons. Germline CDR1 SGHVS, CDR2 FNYEAQ. CDR3 length equals 16 residues. J gave up 4 bases and V 5 bases, and 9 bases lay outside the gene matches. This receptor was taken from an adult with an advanced solid tumor such as melanoma, head and neck, liver or kidney cancer. This specimen was CD4+ or CD8+ T cells sorted from blood, taken in a trial of the OX40 agonist ivuxolimab. This chain connects TRBV7-6 to TRBJ2-1; TRBD1 matches at 9 bases. CDR3 loop: CASSGGQGPKYNEQFF. The CDR3 DNA reads TGTGCCAGCAGCGGGGGACAGGGACCCAAGTACAATGAGCAGTTCTTC.